This TCR beta chain came from a study of T cells in Graves' hyperthyroidism and ophthalmopathy. Overall study context: At the time of initial diagnosis and before any treatment, peripheral blood was collected.

Study-level points and caveats: Most clonotypes expanded in the thyroid (above 0.001) were also present in blood.

RNA transcripts served as the template for amplifying TCR beta CDR3 regions. The primer set for the first-round RT-PCR of the TCR CDR3 was HTBI. TCRdb fed the multiplex PCR reads into MiXCR, producing one record per CDR3 protein. This sample has hundreds of thousands of distinct CDR3 sequences, with 15% to 20% found just once. CDR1 is MNHNS, CDR2 SASEGT, per germline. With V trimmed by 4 bases and J by 4 bases, 6 bases remained unmatched. The CDR3 spans 14 residues. This clonotype was seen a handful of times. Its antigen is unknown. Under 3 months was the duration of disease in ophthalmopathy patients, who also had a Clinical Activity Score of at least 3 and a NOSPECS grade of at least 4.

The sample comprised blood. The chain employs TRBV6-1 and TRBJ1-2; 7 bases map to TRBD1. This clonotype was obtained from a woman in her thirties or forties with Graves' ophthalmopathy. The CDR3 bases are TGTGCCAGCAGTGCACAGGGGACAGTCTATGGCTACACCTTC. This sequence encodes CASSAQGTVYGYTF.